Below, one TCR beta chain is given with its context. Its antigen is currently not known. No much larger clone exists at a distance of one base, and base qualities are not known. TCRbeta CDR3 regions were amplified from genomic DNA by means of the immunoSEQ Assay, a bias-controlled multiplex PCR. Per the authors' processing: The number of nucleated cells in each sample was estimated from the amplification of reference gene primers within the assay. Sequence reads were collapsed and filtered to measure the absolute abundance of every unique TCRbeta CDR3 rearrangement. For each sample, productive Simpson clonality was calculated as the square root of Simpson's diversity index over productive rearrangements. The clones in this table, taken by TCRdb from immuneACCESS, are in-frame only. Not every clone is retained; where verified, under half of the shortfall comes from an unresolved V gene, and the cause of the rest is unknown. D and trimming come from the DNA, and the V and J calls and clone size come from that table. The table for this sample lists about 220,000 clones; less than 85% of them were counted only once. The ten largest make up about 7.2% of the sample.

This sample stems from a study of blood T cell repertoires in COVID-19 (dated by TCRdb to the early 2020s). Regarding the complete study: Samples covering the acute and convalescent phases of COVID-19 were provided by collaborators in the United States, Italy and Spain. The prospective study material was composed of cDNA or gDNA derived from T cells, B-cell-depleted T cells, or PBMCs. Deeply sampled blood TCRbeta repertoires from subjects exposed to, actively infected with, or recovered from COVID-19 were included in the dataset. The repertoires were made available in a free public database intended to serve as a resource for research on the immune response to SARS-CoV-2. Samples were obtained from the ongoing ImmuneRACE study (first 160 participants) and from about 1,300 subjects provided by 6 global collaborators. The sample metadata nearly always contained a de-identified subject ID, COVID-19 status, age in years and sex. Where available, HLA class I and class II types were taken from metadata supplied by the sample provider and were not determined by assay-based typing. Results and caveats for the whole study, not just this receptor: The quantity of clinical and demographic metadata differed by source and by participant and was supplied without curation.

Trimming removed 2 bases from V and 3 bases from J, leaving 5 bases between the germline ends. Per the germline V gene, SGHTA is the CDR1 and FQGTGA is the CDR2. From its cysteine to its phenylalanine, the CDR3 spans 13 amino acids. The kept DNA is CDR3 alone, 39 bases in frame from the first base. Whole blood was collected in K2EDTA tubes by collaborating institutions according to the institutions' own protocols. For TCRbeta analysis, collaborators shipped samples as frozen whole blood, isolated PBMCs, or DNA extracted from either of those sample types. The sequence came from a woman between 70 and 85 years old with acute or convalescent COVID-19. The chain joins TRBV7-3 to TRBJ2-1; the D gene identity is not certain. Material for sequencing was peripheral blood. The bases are TGTGCCAGCAGCTTAGCGGACTACAATGAGCAGTTCTTC. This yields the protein CASSLADYNEQFF.